The T cell receptor (beta chain) described here comes from a study of regulatory T cells in long-lasting Graves disease. CDR3-region Arm-PCR and iRepertoire HTBI primers produced the TCR beta libraries. TCRdb called the multiplex PCR reads again in MiXCR, with one record for every CDR3 protein. This sample has 400,000 to 500,000 distinct CDR3 sequences, with about 22% found just once. Time point here: persistent/refractory GD, antithyroid drugs over 5 years with positive TRAb. PBMCs provided the RNA from which the TCR library was made. The germline gives CDR1 SGHKS, CDR2 YYEKEE (reference sequence). The CDR3 spans 15 residues. V was cut by 0 bases and J by 9 bases, with 16 bases left in between. This clonotype was recorded a few times.

The TCR sequence derives from a female donor with Graves disease. The sample consisted of peripheral blood mononuclear cells (PBMCs), taken when the disease was refractory, from a patient treated with antithyroid drugs. The chain is built from TRBV5-5 and TRBJ1-5; D is perhaps TRBD1 (6 bases). The DNA for the CDR3 is TGTGCCAGCAGCTTGGCCAGTGGGGGCCTGGGGCCCCAGCATTTT. The encoded protein is CASSLASGGLGPQHF. Full variable domain (missing parts from reference TRBV5-5 and TRBJ1-5): DAGVTQSPTHLIKTRGQQVTLRCSPISGHKSVSWYQQVLGQGPQFIFQYYEKEERGRGNFPDRFSARQFPNYSSELNVNALLLGDSALYLCASSLASGGLGPQHFGDGTRLSIL.